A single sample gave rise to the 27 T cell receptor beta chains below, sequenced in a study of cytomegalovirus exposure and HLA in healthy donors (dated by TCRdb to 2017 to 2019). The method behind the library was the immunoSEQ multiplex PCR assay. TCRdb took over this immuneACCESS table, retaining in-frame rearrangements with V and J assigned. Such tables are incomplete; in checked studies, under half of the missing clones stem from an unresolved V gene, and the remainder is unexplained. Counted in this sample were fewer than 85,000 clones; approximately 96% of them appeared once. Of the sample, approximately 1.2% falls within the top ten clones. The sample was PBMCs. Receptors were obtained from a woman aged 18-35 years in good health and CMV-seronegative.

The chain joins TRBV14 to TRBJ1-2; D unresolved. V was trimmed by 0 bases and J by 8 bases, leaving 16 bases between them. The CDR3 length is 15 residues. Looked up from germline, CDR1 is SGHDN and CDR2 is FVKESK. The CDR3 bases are TGTGCCAGCAGCCAAGAACGGGGTTATAGCCACGGCTACACCTTC. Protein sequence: CASSQERGYSHGYTF.

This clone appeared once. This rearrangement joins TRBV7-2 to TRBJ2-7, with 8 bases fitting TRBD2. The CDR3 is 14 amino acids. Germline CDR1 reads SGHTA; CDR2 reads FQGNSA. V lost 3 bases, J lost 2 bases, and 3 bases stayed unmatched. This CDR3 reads CASSFTSGTYEQYF. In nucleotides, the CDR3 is TGTGCCAGCAGCTTCACTAGCGGTACCTACGAGCAGTACTTC.

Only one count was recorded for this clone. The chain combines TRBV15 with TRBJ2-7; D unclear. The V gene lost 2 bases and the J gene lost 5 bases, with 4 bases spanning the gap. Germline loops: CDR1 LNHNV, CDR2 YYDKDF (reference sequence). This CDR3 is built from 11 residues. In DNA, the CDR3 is TGTGCCACCAGCAGACGGGACGAGCAGTACTTC. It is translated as CATSRRDEQYF.

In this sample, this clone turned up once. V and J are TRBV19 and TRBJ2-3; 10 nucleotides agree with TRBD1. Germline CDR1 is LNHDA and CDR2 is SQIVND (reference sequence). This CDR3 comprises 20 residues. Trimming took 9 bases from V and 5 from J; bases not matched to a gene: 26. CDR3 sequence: CASSPSGGQGILLALDTQYF. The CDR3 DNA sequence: TGTGCCAGCAGCCCCAGCGGGGGACAGGGGATTTTACTAGCGTTAGATACGCAGTATTTT.

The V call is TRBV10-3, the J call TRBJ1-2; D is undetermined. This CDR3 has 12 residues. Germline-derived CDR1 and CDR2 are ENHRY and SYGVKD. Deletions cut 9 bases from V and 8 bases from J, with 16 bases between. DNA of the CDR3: TGTGCCATTCACCGGGAGGCTGGCGGCTACACCTTC. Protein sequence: CAIHREAGGYTF.

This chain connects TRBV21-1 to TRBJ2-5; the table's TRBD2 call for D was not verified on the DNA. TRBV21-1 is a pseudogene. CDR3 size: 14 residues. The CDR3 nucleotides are TGTGCCAGCGGGAATAGCGGGAGGGAAGAGACCCAGTACTTC. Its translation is CASGNSGREETQYF.

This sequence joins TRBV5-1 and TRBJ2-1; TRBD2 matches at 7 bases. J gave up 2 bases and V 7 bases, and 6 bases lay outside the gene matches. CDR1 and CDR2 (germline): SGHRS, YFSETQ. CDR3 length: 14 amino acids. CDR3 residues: CASASGIAYNEQFF. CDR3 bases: TGCGCCAGCGCCAGCGGGATAGCCTACAATGAGCAGTTCTTC. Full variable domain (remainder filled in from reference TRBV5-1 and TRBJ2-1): KAGVTQTPRYLIKTRGQQVTLSCSPISGHRSVSWYQQTPGQGLQFLFEYFSETQRNKGNFPGRFSGRQFSNSRSEMNVSTLELGDSALYLCASASGIAYNEQFFGPGTRLTVL.

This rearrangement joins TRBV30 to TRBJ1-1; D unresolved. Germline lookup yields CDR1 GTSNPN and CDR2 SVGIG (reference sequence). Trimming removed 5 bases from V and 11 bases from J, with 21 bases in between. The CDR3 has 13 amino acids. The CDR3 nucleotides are TGTGCCTGGGTTCCTAATTCGGAGGTATCGGCTTTCTTT. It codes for CAWVPNSEVSAFF.

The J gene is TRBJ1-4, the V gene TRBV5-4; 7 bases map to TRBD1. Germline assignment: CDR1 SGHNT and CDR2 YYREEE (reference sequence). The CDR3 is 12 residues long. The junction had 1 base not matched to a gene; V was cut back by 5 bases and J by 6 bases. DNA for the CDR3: TGTGCCAGCAGGGGGACAGATGAAAAACTGTTTTTT. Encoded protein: CASRGTDEKLFF.

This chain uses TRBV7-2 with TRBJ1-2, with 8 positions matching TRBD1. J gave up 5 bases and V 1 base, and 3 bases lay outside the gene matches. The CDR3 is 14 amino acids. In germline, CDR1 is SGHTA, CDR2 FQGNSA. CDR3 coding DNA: TGTGCCAGCAGCTTAGGGACAGGGTCGTATGGCTACACCTTC. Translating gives CASSLGTGSYGYTF.

This chain's CDR3 is CASSSTGTGNYGYTF. The CDR3 nucleotides read TGTGCCAGCAGTTCAACCGGGACAGGGAATTATGGCTACACCTTC. The gene calls are TRBV28 and TRBJ1-2; 9 bases map to TRBD1. The CDR3 spans 15 residues. J was trimmed by 5 bases and V by 4 bases; bases with no gene match: 8. The germline V gene encodes CDR1 MDHEN and CDR2 SYDVKM.

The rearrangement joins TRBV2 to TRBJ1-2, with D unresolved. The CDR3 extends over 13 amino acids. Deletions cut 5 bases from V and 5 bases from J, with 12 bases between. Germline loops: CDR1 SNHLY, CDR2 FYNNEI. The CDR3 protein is CASSPGIQYGYTF. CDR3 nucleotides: TGTGCCAGCAGTCCCGGGATTCAGTATGGCTACACCTTC.

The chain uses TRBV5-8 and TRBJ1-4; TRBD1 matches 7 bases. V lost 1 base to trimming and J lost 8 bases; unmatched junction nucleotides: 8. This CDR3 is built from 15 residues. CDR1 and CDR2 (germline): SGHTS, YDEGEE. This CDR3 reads CASSLMGRGDEKLFF. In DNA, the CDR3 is TGTGCCAGCAGCTTGATGGGCAGGGGGGACGAAAAACTGTTTTTT.

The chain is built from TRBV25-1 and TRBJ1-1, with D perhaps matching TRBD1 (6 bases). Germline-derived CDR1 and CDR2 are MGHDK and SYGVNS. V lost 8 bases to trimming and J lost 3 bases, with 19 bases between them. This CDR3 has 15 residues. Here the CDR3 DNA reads TGTGCCAGCCAAAAACAGGGATTTGAGTACACTGAAGCTTTCTTT. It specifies CASQKQGFEYTEAFF.

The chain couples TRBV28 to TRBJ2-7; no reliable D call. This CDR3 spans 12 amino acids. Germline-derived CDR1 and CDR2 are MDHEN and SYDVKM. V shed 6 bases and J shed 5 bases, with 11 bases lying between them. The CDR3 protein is CASRGSLDEQYF. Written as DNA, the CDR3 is TGTGCCAGCAGGGGCTCGCTGGACGAGCAGTACTTC.

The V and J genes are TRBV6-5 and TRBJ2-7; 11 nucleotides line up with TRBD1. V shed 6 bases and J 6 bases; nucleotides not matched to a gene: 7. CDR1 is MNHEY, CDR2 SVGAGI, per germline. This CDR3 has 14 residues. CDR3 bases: TGTGCCAGCAGCAGAGGTGGGACAGGGGGCGAGCAGTACTTC. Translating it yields CASSRGGTGGEQYF.

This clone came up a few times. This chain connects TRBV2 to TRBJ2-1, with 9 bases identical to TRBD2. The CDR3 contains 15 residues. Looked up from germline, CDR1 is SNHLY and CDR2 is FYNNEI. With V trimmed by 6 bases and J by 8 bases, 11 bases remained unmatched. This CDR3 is CASSGDSGSVYEQFF. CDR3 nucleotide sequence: TGTGCCAGCAGCGGAGATAGCGGGAGTGTGTATGAGCAGTTCTTC. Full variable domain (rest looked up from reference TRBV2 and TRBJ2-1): EPEVTQTPSHQVTQMGQEVILRCVPISNHLYFYWYRQILGQKVEFLVSFYNNEISEKSEIFDDQFSVERPDGSNFTLKIRSTKLEDSAMYFCASSGDSGSVYEQFFGPGTRLTVL.

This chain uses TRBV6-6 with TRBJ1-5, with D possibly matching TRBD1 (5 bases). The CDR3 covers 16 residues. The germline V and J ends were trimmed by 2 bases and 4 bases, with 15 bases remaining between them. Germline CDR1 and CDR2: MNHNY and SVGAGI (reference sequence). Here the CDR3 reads CASSYLQGPSNQPQHF. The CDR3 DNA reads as TGTGCCAGCAGTTACCTCCAGGGCCCCTCGAATCAGCCCCAGCATTTT.

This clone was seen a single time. CDR3 in DNA: TGTGCCAGCAGCCACTACGACAGGGCCAGCACTGAAGCTTTCTTT. It is translated as CASSHYDRASTEAFF. The rearrangement uses TRBV7-2 and TRBJ1-1, with TRBD1 identical over 7 bases. V trimming: 5 bases; J trimming: 4 bases; junction bases outside the gene matches: 10. This CDR3 comprises 15 residues. Germline V gene lookup returns CDR1 SGHTA and CDR2 FQGNSA.

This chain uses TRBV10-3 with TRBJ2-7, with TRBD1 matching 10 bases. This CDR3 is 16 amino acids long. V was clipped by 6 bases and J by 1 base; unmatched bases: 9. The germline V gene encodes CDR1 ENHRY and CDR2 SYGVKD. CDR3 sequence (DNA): TGTGCCATCAGCCCCTCGGGGACAGGGGCTTCCTACGAGCAGTACTTC. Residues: CAISPSGTGASYEQYF.

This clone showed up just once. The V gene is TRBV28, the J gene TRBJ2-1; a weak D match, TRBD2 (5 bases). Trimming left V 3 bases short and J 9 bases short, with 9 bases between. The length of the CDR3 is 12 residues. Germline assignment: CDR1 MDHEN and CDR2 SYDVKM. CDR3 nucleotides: TGTGCCAGCAGTTTGTCTAGCAGTGAGCAGTTCTTC. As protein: CASSLSSSEQFF.

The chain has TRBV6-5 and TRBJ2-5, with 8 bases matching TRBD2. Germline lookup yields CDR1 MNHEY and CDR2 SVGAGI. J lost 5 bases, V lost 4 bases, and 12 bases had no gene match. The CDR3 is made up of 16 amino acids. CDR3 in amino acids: CASSFLHRTSWETQYF. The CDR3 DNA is TGTGCCAGCAGTTTCCTTCACCGGACTAGCTGGGAGACCCAGTACTTC.

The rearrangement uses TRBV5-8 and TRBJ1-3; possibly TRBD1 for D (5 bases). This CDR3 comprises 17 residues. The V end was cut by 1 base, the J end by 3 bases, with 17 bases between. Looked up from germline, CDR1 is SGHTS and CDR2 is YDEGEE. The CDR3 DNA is TGTGCCAGCAGCTTGAGGAGGGGCCTGGTGGTTGGAAACACCATATATTTT. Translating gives CASSLRRGLVVGNTIYF. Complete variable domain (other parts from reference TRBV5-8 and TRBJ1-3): EAGVTQSPTHLIKTRGQQATLRCSPISGHTSVYWYQQALGLGLQFLLWYDEGEERNRGNFPPRFSGRQFPNYSSELNVNALELEDSALYLCASSLRRGLVVGNTIYFGEGSWLTVV.

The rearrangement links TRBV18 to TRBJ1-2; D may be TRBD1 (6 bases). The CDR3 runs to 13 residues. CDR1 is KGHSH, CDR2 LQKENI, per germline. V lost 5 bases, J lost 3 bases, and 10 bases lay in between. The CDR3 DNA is TGTGCCAGCTCAGGGGACACCGACTATGGCTACACCTTC. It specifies CASSGDTDYGYTF.

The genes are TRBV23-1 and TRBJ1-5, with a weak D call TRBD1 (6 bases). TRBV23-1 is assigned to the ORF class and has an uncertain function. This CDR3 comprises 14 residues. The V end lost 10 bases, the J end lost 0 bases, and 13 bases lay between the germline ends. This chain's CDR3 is CANTSGDSNQPQHF. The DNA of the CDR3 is TGCGCCAACACTTCAGGGGATAGCAATCAGCCCCAGCATTTT.

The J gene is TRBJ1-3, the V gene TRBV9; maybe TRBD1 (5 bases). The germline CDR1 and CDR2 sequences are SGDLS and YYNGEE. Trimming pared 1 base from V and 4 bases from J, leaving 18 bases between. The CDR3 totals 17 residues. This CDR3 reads CASSVTPDTRNGNTIYF. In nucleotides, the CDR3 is TGTGCCAGCAGCGTAACCCCGGACACCCGGAACGGAAACACCATATATTTT. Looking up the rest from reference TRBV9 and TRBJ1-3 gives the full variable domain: DSGVTQTPKHLITATGQRVTLRCSPRSGDLSVYWYQQSLDQGLQFLIQYYNGEERAKGNILERFSAQQFPDLHSELNLSSLELGDSALYFCASSVTPDTRNGNTIYFGEGSWLTVV.

The CDR3: CASSLGSAYEQYF. Written as DNA, the CDR3 is TGCGCCAGCAGCTTGGGCAGTGCCTACGAGCAGTACTTC. V usage is TRBV5-1 and J usage is TRBJ2-7; no reliable D call. The V end lost 0 bases, the J end lost 2 bases, and 6 bases lay between the germline ends. The CDR3 has 13 amino acids. Germline assignment: CDR1 SGHRS and CDR2 YFSETQ.